The 21 T cell receptor beta chains below come from one sample, sequenced in a study of T cells after yellow fever vaccination. TCRdb independently ran MiXCR on the 5' RACE reads; one entry per CDR3 protein. The sample shows under 400,000 distinct CDR3 sequences, about 12% of them seen only once. The source material was CD4+ T cells sorted from PBMCs, sampled 15 days after the yellow fever booster vaccination. Source of these receptors: a man between 18 and 29 years old who received the YFV17D yellow fever vaccine.

This chain connects TRBV21-1 to TRBJ2-3; TRBD1 is taken as the D call from the table, unchecked against the DNA. TRBV21-1 counts as a pseudogene. The CDR3 spans 14 residues. The CDR3 reads CASSTQGESDTQYF. CDR3 nucleotides: TGTGCCAGCAGCACGCAGGGCGAATCAGATACGCAGTATTTT.

The sample holds a few counts of this clonotype. The gene calls are TRBV29-1 and TRBJ2-1; 7 bases map to TRBD1. V lost 5 bases, J lost 8 bases, and 3 bases stayed unmatched. This CDR3 comprises 11 residues. From germline, CDR1 is SQVTM and CDR2 ANQGSEA. CDR3 nucleotides: TGCAGCGTTTCTACAGGGGATGAGCAGTTCTTC. Its translation is CSVSTGDEQFF.

The chain links TRBV2 to TRBJ2-3; 9 nucleotides match TRBD2. The CDR3 has 16 amino acids. Germline V CDR1 and CDR2: SNHLY, FYNNEI. The ends lost 3 bases at V and 4 bases at J; junction bases unmatched: 8. The CDR3 bases are TGTGCCAGCAGTGACGCGGTAGCGGGGGCGGCAGATACGCAGTATTTT. It is translated as CASSDAVAGAADTQYF. Combining the CDR3 with reference TRBV2 and TRBJ2-3 gives the whole variable domain EPEVTQTPSHQVTQMGQEVILRCVPISNHLYFYWYRQILGQKVEFLVSFYNNEISEKSEIFDDQFSVERPDGSNFTLKIRSTKLEDSAMYFCASSDAVAGAADTQYFGPGTRLTVL.

This rearrangement joins TRBV19 to TRBJ2-7; tentative D call: TRBD2 (7 bases). Trimming shortened V by 9 bases and J by 4 bases, and 22 bases separated the two germline ends. The CDR3 covers 15 residues. The germline V gene encodes CDR1 LNHDA and CDR2 SQIVND (reference sequence). Written as DNA, the CDR3 is TGTGCCAGCCGGGGGGACACGACTTTTGGATACGAGCAGTACTTC. Translated, it gives CASRGDTTFGYEQYF.

This clonotype occurred many times. The chain uses TRBV7-2 and TRBJ1-5, with 8 positions matching TRBD1. Germline values: CDR1 SGHTA, CDR2 FQGNSA. This CDR3 is 16 amino acids long. V trimming: 7 bases; J trimming: 11 bases; junction bases outside the gene matches: 19. The CDR3 DNA reads as TGTGCCAGCAAACTTAGTCCCGGGACAGGACCCGTCGCCCAGCATTTT. Amino acids: CASKLSPGTGPVAQHF.

V gene TRBV7-3 combines with J gene TRBJ2-5, with D tentatively TRBD1 (6 bases). V was cut by 8 bases and J by 1 base, with 14 bases left in between. The CDR3 totals 14 residues. Germline V gene lookup returns CDR1 SGHTA and CDR2 FQGTGA. CDR3 sequence: CASSPTGSQETQYF. CDR3 nucleotide sequence: TGTGCCAGCTCCCCAACAGGGAGCCAAGAGACCCAGTACTTC. Filled out from reference TRBV7-3 and TRBJ2-5, the complete variable domain reads GAGVSQTPSNKVTEKGKYVELRCDPISGHTALYWYRQSLGQGPEFLIYFQGTGAADDSGLPNDRFFAVRPEGSVSTLKIQRTERGDSAVYLCASSPTGSQETQYFGPGTRLLVL.

The V call is TRBV10-3, the J call TRBJ1-3, with D unclear. Germline V gives CDR1 ENHRY, CDR2 SYGVKD. This CDR3 comprises 14 residues. V was trimmed by 6 bases and J by 4 bases, leaving 13 bases between them. DNA for the CDR3: TGTGCCATCAGGGCCCGGCAGGTCGGAAACACCATATATTTT. This sequence encodes CAIRARQVGNTIYF.

This clonotype has just a few counts. The V and J genes are TRBV6-2 or TRBV6-3 and TRBJ2-3, with D possibly being TRBD1 or TRBD2 (6 bases each). CDR1 is MNHEY, CDR2 SVGEGT, per germline. V was trimmed by 5 bases and J by 3 bases, leaving 15 bases between them. The CDR3 is made up of 15 amino acids. The CDR3 coding sequence is TGTGCCAGCAGTCGGGGGCAAACCAATACAGATACGCAGTATTTT. Encoded protein: CASSRGQTNTDTQYF.

The rearrangement links TRBV7-9 to TRBJ1-4, with TRBD1 matching over 7 bases. The CDR3 consists of 16 residues. CDR1 is SEHNR and CDR2 is FQNEAQ in the germline V gene (reference sequence). With 2 bases clipped from V and 5 bases from J, the junction kept 8 bases outside the gene matches. Written as DNA, the CDR3 is TGTGCCAGCAGCTTATCCGGGACAGAAACGAATGAAAAACTGTTTTTT. Encoded protein: CASSLSGTETNEKLFF.

The chain recombines TRBV6-5 with TRBJ2-7, with 7 bases identical to TRBD1. The germline CDR1 and CDR2 sequences are MNHEY and SVGAGI. The CDR3 is 15 amino acids. V gave up 6 bases and J gave up 3 bases; unmatched junction bases: 11. The CDR3 DNA follows: TGTGCCAGCAGCACCACCGGGACAGCTAACTACGAGCAGTACTTC. Its protein is CASSTTGTANYEQYF.

This chain links TRBV20-1 with TRBJ2-5; TRBD1 agrees at 7 bases. CDR1 is DFQATT and CDR2 is SNEGSKA in the germline V gene (reference sequence). The CDR3 is 12 amino acids. V trimming: 3 bases; J trimming: 4 bases; junction bases outside the gene matches: 2. For the CDR3, the DNA is TGCAGTGCTAGCCGGACAGGAGAGACCCAGTACTTC. It translates to CSASRTGETQYF.

This clonotype has just a few counts. The rearrangement uses TRBV7-3 and TRBJ2-2; D is unclear. Germline loops: CDR1 SGHTA, CDR2 FQGTGA. CDR3 length: 14 amino acids. Trimming shortened V by 5 bases and J by 4 bases, and 11 bases separated the two germline ends. The CDR3 spells CASSAPVGTGELFF. DNA for the CDR3: TGTGCCAGCAGCGCCCCCGTTGGCACCGGGGAGCTGTTTTTT.

This clonotype was picked up a small number of times. This sequence joins TRBV12-3 or TRBV12-4 and TRBJ2-1; perhaps TRBD1 as D (5 bases). V gave up 5 bases and J gave up 5 bases, with 13 bases separating them. The CDR3 spans 14 residues. CDR3 protein: CASSPDQGNNEQFF. The CDR3 nucleotides are TGTGCCAGCAGTCCAGACCAGGGAAACAATGAGCAGTTCTTC.

The chain combines TRBV18 with TRBJ2-3; no clear D gene. The germline V gene encodes CDR1 KGHSH and CDR2 LQKENI. The CDR3 is 15 amino acids. Trimming shortened V by 0 bases and J by 0 bases, and 7 bases separated the two germline ends. For the CDR3, the DNA is TGTGCCAGCTCACCACCGGCGGCTAGCACAGATACGCAGTATTTT. The encoded protein is CASSPPAASTDTQYF. Full variable domain (missing parts from reference TRBV18 and TRBJ2-3): NAGVMQNPRHLVRRRGQEARLRCSPMKGHSHVYWYRQLPEEGLKFMVYLQKENIIDESGMPKERFSAEFPKEGPSILRIQQVVRGDSAAYFCASSPPAASTDTQYFGPGTRLTVL.

The rearrangement uses TRBV7-2 and TRBJ1-5; D remains ambiguous. Trimming removed 2 bases at V and 8 bases at J, with 7 bases between. Germline V gene sequence: CDR1 SGHTA, CDR2 FQGNSA. This CDR3 is 12 amino acids long. This CDR3 reads CASSLLGKPQHF. CDR3 in DNA: TGTGCCAGCAGCTTACTGGGGAAGCCCCAGCATTTT.

The rearrangement links TRBV7-9 to TRBJ2-2; TRBD1 aligns across 7 bases. Germline values: CDR1 SEHNR, CDR2 FQNEAQ (reference sequence). The CDR3 covers 15 residues. V trimming: 4 bases; J trimming: 0 bases; junction bases outside the gene matches: 2. CDR3 sequence (DNA): TGTGCCAGCAGCTCCCAGGGGGCGAACACCGGGGAGCTGTTTTTT. The encoded protein is CASSSQGANTGELFF.

This clonotype was counted a few times. The rearrangement joins TRBV5-4 to TRBJ2-1, with 9 positions matching TRBD2. There are 15 residues in the CDR3. Germline CDR1 is SGHNT and CDR2 is YYREEE (reference sequence). V shed 1 base and J 4 bases; nucleotides not matched to a gene: 3. The DNA of the CDR3 is TGTGCCAGCAGCTTGATGCGGGGGGGGTACAATGAGCAGTTCTTC. Amino acids: CASSLMRGGYNEQFF.

The sample holds a few counts of this clonotype. The chain recombines TRBV10-3 with TRBJ2-1; D may be TRBD2 (7 bases). Per the germline V gene, CDR1 is ENHRY and CDR2 is SYGVKD. CDR3 length equals 12 residues. V lost 7 bases to trimming and J lost 6 bases, with 10 bases between them. Here the CDR3 reads CAIKGGGNEQFF. In DNA form, the CDR3 reads TGTGCCATCAAGGGAGGGGGCAATGAGCAGTTCTTC.

This clonotype occurred a few times. The V call is TRBV6-2 or TRBV6-3, the J call TRBJ1-1; tentative D call: TRBD1 (5 bases). Germline V gives CDR1 MNHEY, CDR2 SVGEGT. There are 12 residues in the CDR3. Trimming shortened V by 5 bases and J by 8 bases, and 12 bases separated the two germline ends. CDR3 amino acids: CASSQTVLEAFF. The DNA for the CDR3 is TGTGCCAGCAGTCAGACAGTCCTGGAAGCTTTCTTT.

This clonotype occurred a few times. This chain links TRBV5-1 with TRBJ1-5, with D uncertain. Germline CDR1 SGHRS, CDR2 YFSETQ. The V end lost 4 bases, the J end lost 5 bases, and 13 bases lay between the germline ends. This CDR3 has 14 residues. This CDR3 is CASSPGRIDQPQHF. The CDR3 DNA is TGCGCCAGCAGCCCAGGACGTATTGATCAGCCCCAGCATTTT.

In its sample, this clonotype was seen a few times. The chain joins TRBV4-3 to TRBJ2-2; D is perhaps TRBD2 (5 bases). Germline CDR1 LGHNA, CDR2 YSLEER. The CDR3 covers 14 residues. V was shortened by 0 bases and J by 5 bases, with 7 bases between the two germline ends. CDR3 sequence reads: CASSQERGTGELFF. The CDR3 DNA is TGCGCCAGCAGCCAAGAGAGAGGGACCGGGGAGCTGTTTTTT.